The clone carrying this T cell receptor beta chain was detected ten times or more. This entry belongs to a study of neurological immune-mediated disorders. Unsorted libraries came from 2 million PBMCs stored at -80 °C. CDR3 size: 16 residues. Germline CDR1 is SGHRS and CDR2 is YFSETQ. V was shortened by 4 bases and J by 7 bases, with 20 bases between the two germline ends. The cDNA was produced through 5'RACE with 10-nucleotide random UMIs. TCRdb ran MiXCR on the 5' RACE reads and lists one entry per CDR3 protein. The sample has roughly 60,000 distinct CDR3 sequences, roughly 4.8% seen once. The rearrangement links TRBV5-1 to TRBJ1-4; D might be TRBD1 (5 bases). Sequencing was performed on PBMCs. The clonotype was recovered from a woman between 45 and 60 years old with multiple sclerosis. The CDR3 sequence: CASSPTPAGTAEKLFF. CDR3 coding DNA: TGCGCCAGCAGCCCGACTCCGGCGGGGACCGCTGAAAAACTGTTTTTT.